This T cell receptor beta chain was sequenced for a study of T-cell memory formation after mild COVID-19 (dated by TCRdb to 2020 to 2022). About the investigation overall: TCR sequence clusters from the two donors were largely donor specific. In two donors, T-cell clones that expanded and contracted after mild COVID-19 were followed by sequencing TCRalpha and TCRbeta repertoires longitudinally. Two young, previously healthy adult volunteers, one female and one male, were included in the cohort.

CDR1 MNHNY and CDR2 SVGAGI were looked up in the germline V gene (reference sequence). The germline V and J ends show losses of 5 bases and 1 base respectively, and no gene match explains 9 bases of the junction. There are 16 amino acids in the CDR3, from cysteine to phenylalanine inclusive. Kept here is only the CDR3 DNA, which spans 48 bases and is read in frame from base 1. PBMCs were isolated by Ficoll-Paque density gradient centrifugation. The investigation overall reported the following: Some responding clones were found in pre-infection memory, which suggests that pre-existing cross-reactive memory T cells took part in the SARS-CoV-2 response. Contracting CD4+ clones appeared mostly in the CM and EM memory subsets, whereas CD8+ clones were enriched in EMRA. Only a couple of mild cases were covered by the study, and larger cohorts that include severe cases with pre-infection samples were considered necessary. SARS-CoV-2 specificity of the second-wave clones peaking on day 37 was not confirmed. Balanced CD4/CD8 phenotypes were observed for clones contracting from day 15 to 85, whereas a bias towards CD4+ was observed for a second wave of clones expanding from day 15 to 37.

Sequencing instrument: Illumina NovaSeq 6000. TCRalpha and TCRbeta cDNA libraries were built by 5'RACE with constant-segment primers, adding sample barcodes and unique molecular identifiers. RNA was extracted from every sample with Trizol reagent. Library amplification was performed in two PCR steps, and a second sample barcode and Illumina TruSeq adapters were introduced in the second step. Libraries were sequenced on an Illumina NovaSeq with 2 x 150 bp paired-end reads. The source study handled its data this way. Reads were demultiplexed and collapsed into UMI-guided consensus sequences with migec v1.2.7. Using mixcr v2.1.11, UMI consensuses were aligned to TRA and TRB V and J templates and then assembled into clonotypes. A clonotype was counted as expanded or contracted only when both edgeR and NoisET called the clonotype significant, with the noise models trained on biological replicates. edgeR calls used a false discovery rate-adjusted p below 0.01 and a log2 fold-change threshold of 1. As an exploratory analysis of dynamics, max-normalized trajectories of the 1000 most abundant clonotypes were examined with PCA combined with hierarchical clustering. Separately sequenced CD4+ and CD8+ repertoires were used to assign the CD4 or CD8 phenotype of responding clones. TCRdb trimmed public reads at Q25 via fastp, called clones via MiXCR and kept in-frame beta chains. Entries that share a CDR3 protein sequence are merged under the most common genes and DNA. The V and J calls were determined by TCRdb, not by the authors. In this sample the table shows 350,000 to 450,000 distinct CDR3 sequences, 20% of which occur a single time. The top ten clones comprise approximately 8.1% of the sample.

The table lists this clonotype with a few counts. Its recognized antigen is unknown. No per-base quality is available; no much larger clone lies one base away. The chain employs TRBV6-6 and TRBJ2-5; TRBD1 agrees with 8 junctional bases. The sequence was collected from an adult woman who had mild COVID-19 (a few samples of this study predate the infection). The sample titles of this study are shuffled in the database, so cell type and time point are left out; the donor was told from shared clones. The source material was PBMCs or a T cell subset sorted from them (not recorded which). In nucleotide form, the sequence is TGTGCCAGCAGTCGCGGACAGGGCTCCTTCCAAGAGACCCAGTACTTC. It translates as CASSRGQGSFQETQYF.